This note documents a single T cell receptor beta chain sequence. Its antigen is not known. TCRdb re-analysed the reads in MiXCR, keeping a single row per CDR3 protein. The sample yields more than 400,000 distinct CDR3 sequences, 26% seen once. These data are taken from a study of T cell repertoires in cytomegalovirus infection. The V and J ends lost 1 base and 9 bases respectively, with 16 bases between them. CDR1 and CDR2 from the germline V gene are SGHVS and FQNEAQ. The CDR3 is 16 amino acids. Study results and limitations: The ex vivo response was dominated by HLA-C-restricted CMV-specific TCR beta clonotypes.

The chain couples TRBV7-8 to TRBJ1-6; D gene uncertain. The sequencing sample was made of PBMCs. The TCR originated in a human donor in good health (CMV status not recorded). Some clones in this sample may be carry-over from other donors' samples. CDR3 protein: CASSLGSEWNISPLHF. The CDR3 coding sequence is TGTGCCAGCAGCTTAGGTTCAGAATGGAACATTTCACCCCTCCACTTT.